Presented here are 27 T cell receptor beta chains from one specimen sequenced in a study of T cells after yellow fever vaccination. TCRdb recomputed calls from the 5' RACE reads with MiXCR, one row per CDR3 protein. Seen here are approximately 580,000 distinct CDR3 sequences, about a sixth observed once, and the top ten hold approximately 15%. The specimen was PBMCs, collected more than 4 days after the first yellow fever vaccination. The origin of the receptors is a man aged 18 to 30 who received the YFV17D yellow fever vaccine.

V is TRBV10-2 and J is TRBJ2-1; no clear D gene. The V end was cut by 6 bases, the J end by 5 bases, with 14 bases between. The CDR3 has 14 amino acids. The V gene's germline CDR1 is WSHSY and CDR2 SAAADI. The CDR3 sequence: CASRAFRVNNEQFF. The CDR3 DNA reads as TGCGCCAGCAGGGCTTTCCGGGTTAACAATGAGCAGTTCTTC.

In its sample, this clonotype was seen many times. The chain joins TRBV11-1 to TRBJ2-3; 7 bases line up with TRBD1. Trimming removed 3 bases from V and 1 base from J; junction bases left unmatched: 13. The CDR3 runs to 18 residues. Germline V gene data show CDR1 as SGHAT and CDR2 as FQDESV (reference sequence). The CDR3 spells CASSLPGQIRSGTDTQYF. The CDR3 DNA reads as TGTGCCAGCAGCTTGCCGGGACAGATAAGGAGTGGCACAGATACGCAGTATTTT.

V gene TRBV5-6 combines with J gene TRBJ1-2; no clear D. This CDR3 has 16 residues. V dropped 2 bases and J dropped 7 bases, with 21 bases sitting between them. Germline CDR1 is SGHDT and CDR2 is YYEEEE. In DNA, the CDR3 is TGTGCCAGCAGCTTCACACTCGGACGGGGAAGGGCTGGCTACACCTTC. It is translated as CASSFTLGRGRAGYTF.

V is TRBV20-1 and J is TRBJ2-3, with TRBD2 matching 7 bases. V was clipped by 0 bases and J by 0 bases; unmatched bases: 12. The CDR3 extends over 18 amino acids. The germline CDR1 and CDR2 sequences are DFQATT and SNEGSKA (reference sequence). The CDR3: CSARDLGRARASTDTQYF. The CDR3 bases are TGCAGTGCTAGAGATCTTGGGAGGGCGCGTGCTAGCACAGATACGCAGTATTTT.

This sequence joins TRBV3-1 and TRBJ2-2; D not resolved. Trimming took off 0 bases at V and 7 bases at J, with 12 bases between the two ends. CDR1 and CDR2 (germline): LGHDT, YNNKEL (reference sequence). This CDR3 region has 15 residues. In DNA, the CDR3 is TGTGCCAGCAGCCAAGATCTACCAGGTGACGGGGAGCTGTTTTTT. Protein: CASSQDLPGDGELFF.

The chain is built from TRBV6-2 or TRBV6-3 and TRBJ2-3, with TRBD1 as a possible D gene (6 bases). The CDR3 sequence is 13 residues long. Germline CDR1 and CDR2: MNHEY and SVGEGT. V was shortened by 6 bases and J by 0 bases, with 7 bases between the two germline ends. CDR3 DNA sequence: TGTGCCAGCAGGGGACATAGCACAGATACGCAGTATTTT. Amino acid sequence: CASRGHSTDTQYF.

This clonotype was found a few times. CDR3 in DNA: TGTGCCAGCAGGGGTAGGACCGGGGAGCTGTTTTTT. It codes for CASRGRTGELFF. V is TRBV15 and J is TRBJ2-2, with TRBD1 as a possible D gene (6 bases). The V and J ends lost 10 bases and 5 bases respectively, with 11 bases between them. The CDR3 extends over 12 amino acids. Germline CDR1 is LNHNV and CDR2 is YYDKDF (reference sequence). The whole variable domain, filled in from reference TRBV15 and TRBJ2-2, reads DAMVIQNPRYQVTQFGKPVTLSCSQTLNHNVMYWYQQKSSQAPKLLFHYYDKDFNNEADTPDNFQSRRPNTSFCFLDIRSPGLGDTAMYLCASRGRTGELFFGEGSRLTVL.

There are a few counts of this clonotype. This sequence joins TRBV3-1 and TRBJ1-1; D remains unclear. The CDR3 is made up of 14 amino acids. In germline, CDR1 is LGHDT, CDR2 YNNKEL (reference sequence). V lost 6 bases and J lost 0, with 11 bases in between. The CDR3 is CASRRGGLNTEAFF. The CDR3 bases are TGTGCCAGCAGGCGAGGCGGGTTGAACACTGAAGCTTTCTTT.

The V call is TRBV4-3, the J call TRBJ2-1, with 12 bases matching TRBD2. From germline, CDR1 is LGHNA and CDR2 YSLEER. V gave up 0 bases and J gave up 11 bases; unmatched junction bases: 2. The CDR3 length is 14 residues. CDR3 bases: TGCGCCAGCAGCCAAGACCGGACTAGCGGGAAGCAGTTCTTC. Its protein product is CASSQDRTSGKQFF.

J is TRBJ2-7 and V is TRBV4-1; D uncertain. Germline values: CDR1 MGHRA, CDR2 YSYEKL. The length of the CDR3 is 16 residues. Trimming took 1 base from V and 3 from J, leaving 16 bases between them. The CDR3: CASSQVLLADNYEQYF. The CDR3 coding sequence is TGCGCCAGCAGCCAAGTTTTGCTGGCGGATAACTACGAGCAGTACTTC.

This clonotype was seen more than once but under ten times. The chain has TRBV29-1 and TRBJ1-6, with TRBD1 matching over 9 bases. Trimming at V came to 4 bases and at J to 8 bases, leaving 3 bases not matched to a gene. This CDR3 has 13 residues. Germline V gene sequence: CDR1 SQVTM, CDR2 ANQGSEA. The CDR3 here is CSVGTGDDSPLHF. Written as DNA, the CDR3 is TGCAGCGTTGGGACAGGGGACGATTCACCCCTCCACTTT.

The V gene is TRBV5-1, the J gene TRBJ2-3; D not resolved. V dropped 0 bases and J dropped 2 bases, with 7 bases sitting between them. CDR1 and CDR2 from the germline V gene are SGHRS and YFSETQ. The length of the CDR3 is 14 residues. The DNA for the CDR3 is TGCGCCAGCAGCTTGGCCCTACCCACAGATACGCAGTATTTT. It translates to CASSLALPTDTQYF.

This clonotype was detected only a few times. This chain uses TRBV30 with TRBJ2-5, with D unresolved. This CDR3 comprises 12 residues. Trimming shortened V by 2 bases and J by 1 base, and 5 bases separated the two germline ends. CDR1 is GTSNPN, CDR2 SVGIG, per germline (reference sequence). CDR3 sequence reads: CAWSNSQETQYF. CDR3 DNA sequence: TGTGCCTGGAGTAACAGCCAAGAGACCCAGTACTTC.

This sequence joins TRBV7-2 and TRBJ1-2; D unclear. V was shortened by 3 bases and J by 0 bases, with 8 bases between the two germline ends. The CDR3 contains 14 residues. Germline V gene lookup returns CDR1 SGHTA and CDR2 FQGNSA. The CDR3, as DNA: TGTGCCAGCAGCTTCGGCAGTGCTAACTATGGCTACACCTTC. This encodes CASSFGSANYGYTF. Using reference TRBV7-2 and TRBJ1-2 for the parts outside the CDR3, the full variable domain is GAGVSQSPSNKVTEKGKDVELRCDPISGHTALYWYRQSLGQGLEFLIYFQGNSAPDKSGLPSDRFSAERTGGSVSTLTIQRTQQEDSAVYLCASSFGSANYGYTFGSGTRLTVV.

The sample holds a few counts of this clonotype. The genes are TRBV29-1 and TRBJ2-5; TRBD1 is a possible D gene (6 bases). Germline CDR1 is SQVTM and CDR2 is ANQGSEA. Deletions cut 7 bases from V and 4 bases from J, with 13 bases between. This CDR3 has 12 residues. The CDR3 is CSARQVRETQYF. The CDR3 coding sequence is TGCAGCGCTCGACAGGTCCGAGAGACCCAGTACTTC.

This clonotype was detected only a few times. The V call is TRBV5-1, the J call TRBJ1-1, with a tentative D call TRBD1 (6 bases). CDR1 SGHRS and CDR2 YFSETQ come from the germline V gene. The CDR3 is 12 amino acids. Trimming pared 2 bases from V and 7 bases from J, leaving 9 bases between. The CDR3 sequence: CASSLQGGEAFF. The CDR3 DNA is TGCGCCAGCAGCTTACAGGGAGGTGAAGCTTTCTTT.

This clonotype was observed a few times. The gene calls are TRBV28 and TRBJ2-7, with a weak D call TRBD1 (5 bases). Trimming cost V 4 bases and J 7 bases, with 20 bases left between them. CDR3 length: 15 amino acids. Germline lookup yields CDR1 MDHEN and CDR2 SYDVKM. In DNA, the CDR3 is TGTGCCAGCAGTTCCTTCAGGGTTTCCCTGAGTGAGCAGTACTTC. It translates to CASSSFRVSLSEQYF.

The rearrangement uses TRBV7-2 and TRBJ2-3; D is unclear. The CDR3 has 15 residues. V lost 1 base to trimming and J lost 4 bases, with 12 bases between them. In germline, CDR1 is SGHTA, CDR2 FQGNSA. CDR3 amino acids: CASSLEFPRPDTQYF. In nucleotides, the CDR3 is TGTGCCAGCAGCTTAGAGTTCCCCCGCCCAGATACGCAGTATTTT.

This CDR3 is CATGNRKNYGYTF. The CDR3 region has the DNA TGTGCCACCGGAAACAGGAAAAACTATGGCTACACCTTC. The chain uses TRBV12-3 or TRBV12-4 and TRBJ1-2; D is possibly TRBD1 (5 bases). V lost 10 bases and J lost 2, with 14 bases in between. The CDR3 totals 13 residues.

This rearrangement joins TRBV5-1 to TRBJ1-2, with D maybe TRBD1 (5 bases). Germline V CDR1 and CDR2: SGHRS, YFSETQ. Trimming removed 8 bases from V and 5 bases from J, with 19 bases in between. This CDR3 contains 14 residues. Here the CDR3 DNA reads TGCGCCAGTCGAGGGGAAGCAAACACGTATGGCTACACCTTC. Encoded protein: CASRGEANTYGYTF. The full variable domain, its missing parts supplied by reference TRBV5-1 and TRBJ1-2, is KAGVTQTPRYLIKTRGQQVTLSCSPISGHRSVSWYQQTPGQGLQFLFEYFSETQRNKGNFPGRFSGRQFSNSRSEMNVSTLELGDSALYLCASRGEANTYGYTFGSGTRLTVV.

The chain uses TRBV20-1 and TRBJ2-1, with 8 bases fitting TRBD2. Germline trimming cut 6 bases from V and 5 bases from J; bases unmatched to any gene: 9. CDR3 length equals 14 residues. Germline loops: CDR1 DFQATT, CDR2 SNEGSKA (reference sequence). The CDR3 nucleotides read TGCAGTGCGAGAAGGGCGGGGGGTAACAATGAGCAGTTCTTC. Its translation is CSARRAGGNNEQFF.

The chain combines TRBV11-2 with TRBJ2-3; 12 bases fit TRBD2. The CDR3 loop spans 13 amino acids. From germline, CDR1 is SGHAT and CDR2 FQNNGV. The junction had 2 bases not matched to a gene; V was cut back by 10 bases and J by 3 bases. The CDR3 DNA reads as TGTGCCACTGGACTAGCGGGAACAGATACGCAGTATTTT. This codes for CATGLAGTDTQYF. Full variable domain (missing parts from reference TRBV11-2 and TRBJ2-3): EAGVAQSPRYKIIEKRQSVAFWCNPISGHATLYWYQQILGQGPKLLIQFQNNGVVDDSQLPKDRFSAERLKGVDSTLKIQPAKLEDSAVYLCATGLAGTDTQYFGPGTRLTVL.

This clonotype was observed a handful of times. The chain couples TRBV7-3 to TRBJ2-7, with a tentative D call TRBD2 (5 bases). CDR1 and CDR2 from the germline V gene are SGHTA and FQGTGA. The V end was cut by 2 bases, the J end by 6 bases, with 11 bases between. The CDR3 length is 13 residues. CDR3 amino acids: CASSLDRGAEQYV. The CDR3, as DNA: TGTGCCAGCAGCTTAGATCGGGGAGCCGAGCAGTACGTC.

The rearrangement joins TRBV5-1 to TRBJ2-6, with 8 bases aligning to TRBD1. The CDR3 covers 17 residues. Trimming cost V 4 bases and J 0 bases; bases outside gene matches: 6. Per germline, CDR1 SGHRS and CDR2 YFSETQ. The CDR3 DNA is TGCGCCAGCAGCGCCTCCAGGGGGCTCTCTGGGGCCAACGTCCTGACTTTC. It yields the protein CASSASRGLSGANVLTF.

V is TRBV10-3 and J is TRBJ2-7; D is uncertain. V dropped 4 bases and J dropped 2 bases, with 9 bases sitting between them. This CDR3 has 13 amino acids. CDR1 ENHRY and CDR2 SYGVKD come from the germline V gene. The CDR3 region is CAISGTVTYEQYF. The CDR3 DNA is TGTGCCATCAGTGGCACAGTCACCTACGAGCAGTACTTC.

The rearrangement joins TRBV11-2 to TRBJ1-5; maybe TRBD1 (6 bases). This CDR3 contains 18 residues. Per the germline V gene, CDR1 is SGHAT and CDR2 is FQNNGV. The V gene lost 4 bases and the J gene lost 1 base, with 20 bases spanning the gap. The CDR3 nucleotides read TGTGCCAGCAGCTCCAGGAGGGGGGAACGGCGGAGCAATCAGCCCCAGCATTTT. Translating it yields CASSSRRGERRSNQPQHF.

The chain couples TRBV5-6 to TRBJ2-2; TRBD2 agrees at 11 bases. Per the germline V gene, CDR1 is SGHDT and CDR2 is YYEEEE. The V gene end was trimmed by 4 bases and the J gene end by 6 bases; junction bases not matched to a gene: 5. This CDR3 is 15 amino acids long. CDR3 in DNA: TGTGCCAGCAGCATAGCGGGGGGGCCGGCCGGGGAGCTGTTTTTT. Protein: CASSIAGGPAGELFF.